This TCR beta chain was found in a study of Ad26.COV2.S vaccination and SARS-CoV-2 variants. Sample treatment: 15 to 20 received Ad26.COV2.S at low or high dose, single or two shots; about five received placebo; per-sample allocation not given. Collection of the samples took place on day 63 after the first injection of vaccine or placebo. The protocol was immunoSEQ multiplex PCR, while the TCRdb copy is restricted to in-frame clones and leaves out a portion. This sample has 380,000 or so clones, with 86% found just once. CDR3 size: 12 residues. Germline loops: CDR1 MNHEY, CDR2 SVGEGT. The V end was cut by 2 bases, the J end by 6 bases, with 7 bases between.

Sequenced here: peripheral blood, sampled in a trial of Ad26.COV2.S vaccine versus placebo. The V and J genes are TRBV6-2 or TRBV6-3 and TRBJ1-1; unclear D gene. The receptor's source is a person aged 18-65 years who received the Ad26.COV2.S COVID-19 vaccine or a placebo. CDR3 DNA sequence: TGTGCCAGCAGTTACCCATCCCCTGAAGCTTTCTTT. Translating it yields CASSYPSPEAFF.